This T cell receptor beta chain is from a study of T cell repertoires in cytomegalovirus infection. About the study: It was the public TCR beta signatures that indicated both CMV infection and matching HLA type. Study findings and constraints: Cumulative frequency (of public TCR beta family members) identified carriers of CMV plus the relevant HLA. The study found HLA-C-restricted CMV-specific TCR beta clonotypes dominating the ex vivo response.

The CDR3 length is 14 residues. The germline CDR1 and CDR2 sequences are SGHAT and FQNNGV. V gave up 4 bases and J gave up 4 bases, with 13 bases separating them. TCRdb called the reads again in MiXCR, with one record for every CDR3 protein. The data contain roughly 730,000 distinct CDR3 sequences, roughly 30% of them seen just once; the ten biggest clones take up 15% to 20%. This clonotype turned up a few times. Antigen unknown. The V call is TRBV11-2, the J call TRBJ1-2; the D gene is possibly TRBD1 (6 bases). The material was cultured PBMCs, obtained from culture after CMV antigen stimulation. The source of this sequence is a human donor in good health (CMV status not recorded). Some clones in this sample may be carry-over from other donors' samples. In DNA, the CDR3 is TGTGCCAGCAGCTCCCTGGGACATCCCTATGGCTACACCTTC. As protein: CASSSLGHPYGYTF.